These 4 T cell receptor beta chains share one sample of origin, sequenced in a study of T cell responses to AZD1222 COVID-19 vaccine. The table came from immunoSEQ multiplex PCR; TCRdb's copy has only in-frame clones and leaves some out. The sample includes about 93,000 clones, roughly 91% seen only once; the top ten take about 3%. The sample consisted of peripheral blood, taken on day 0 of MenACWY control vaccination. These receptors all come from an adult in good health.

J is TRBJ1-3 and V is TRBV5-1; D is possibly TRBD1 (5 bases). The CDR3 length is 16 residues. Trimming removed 4 bases from V and 1 base from J, with 15 bases in between. Germline CDR1 and CDR2: SGHRS and YFSETQ. CDR3 nucleotides: TGCGCCAGCAGCAAAACAACTCAGGGATCTGGAAACACCATATATTTT. Translating it yields CASSKTTQGSGNTIYF.

J is TRBJ1-5 and V is TRBV9, with D possibly being TRBD1 (6 bases). The CDR3 loop spans 19 amino acids. CDR1 is SGDLS, CDR2 YYNGEE, per germline. V was cut by 4 bases and J by 3 bases, with 26 bases left in between. For the CDR3, the DNA is TGTGCCAGCAGCTCCTTTAAGGGGGTGTCTAAGGGACCCAATCAGCCCCAGCATTTT. This sequence encodes CASSSFKGVSKGPNQPQHF.

This chain uses TRBV30 with TRBJ2-1; D uncertain. V was shortened by 1 base and J by 0 bases, with 7 bases between the two germline ends. The CDR3 runs 14 residues. The germline CDR1 and CDR2 sequences are GTSNPN and SVGIG (reference sequence). This CDR3 reads CAWSGVASYNEQFF. In DNA form, the CDR3 reads TGTGCCTGGAGTGGGGTAGCCTCCTACAATGAGCAGTTCTTC.

This clone was seen a single time. The CDR3 reads CASSPPLDWLKGYTF. The CDR3 DNA reads TGTGCCAGCAGCCCACCCCTAGATTGGCTAAAGGGCTACACCTTC. The chain joins TRBV14 to TRBJ1-2; D not resolved. There are 15 residues in the CDR3. Germline-derived CDR1 and CDR2 are SGHDN and FVKESK. The germline V and J ends were trimmed by 4 bases and 8 bases, with 20 bases remaining between them.